This TCR beta chain comes out of a study of regulatory T cells after allogeneic stem cell transplantation (dated 2018 in TCRdb). Concerning the study at large: Patients were grouped by whether acute graft-versus-host disease developed within 100 days after stem cell transplantation. CD4+CD25+CD127- regulatory T cells were isolated from patient PBMCs by fluorescence-activated cell sorting. The study compared the TCR repertoire of regulatory T cells after allogeneic stem cell transplantation in patients who had acute graft-versus-host disease versus patients who did not. Conventional CD4+ T cells defined as CD4+CD25+/-CD127+ were also sorted and TCR-sequenced for comparison in the study. Broad study findings and their caveats: Because the patient sample size was small, the findings needed validation in a larger cohort. No regulatory T-cell clones were found to be shared by all patients, and no significant correlation was observed between sorted cell numbers and the inverse Simpson index. Patients without graft-versus-host disease showed a less diverse, more focused regulatory T-cell TCR repertoire than patients with the disease. In non-GvHD patients, the top 10 regulatory T-cell clones took up a significantly larger share of the repertoire, which suggests that presumably allo-specific protective clones had expanded. Conventional CD4+ T-cell repertoire diversity did not differ significantly between patients with and without graft-versus-host disease.

On this clonotype: The clone's antigen remains unknown. As the CDR3 is not closed by the conserved phenylalanine or tryptophan, this likely results from a read error. The DNA is left out, because the CDR3 cannot be placed on it with certainty; the CDR3 is given as TCRdb lists it.

Via the germline V gene, CDR1 is KGHDR and CDR2 SFDVKD. A total of 16 residues make up the CDR3, ends included. Sequenced using an Illumina MiSeq. The SMARTer RACE cDNA Amplification kit was used to reverse transcribe the RNA, and the TCR beta CDR3 region was then amplified. RNA from sorted cells was extracted with the RNeasy Mini Kit. Illumina paired-end sequencing was used to sequence the TCR beta amplicons. In the authors' own workflow: MiXCR, VDJtools and the tcR R package were used for TCR repertoire analysis. The inverse Simpson index was used to measure diversity, and clones were grouped as rare, small, medium or expanded based on each clone's proportion of the repertoire. The raw public data were reprocessed by TCRdb itself: fastp quality trimming at Q25, MiXCR clonotype calling, in-frame beta chains only. All rows with the same CDR3 protein become a single entry with the most common DNA and genes. The V and J calls come from TCRdb's annotation, not from the publication. This sample has roughly 4,700 distinct CDR3 sequences in its table, and approximately 96% of those were observed once. The ten largest clones capture 35% to 45% of the sample.

Interpreted using the paper, the time point label stands for: 30 days after allogeneic hematopoietic stem cell transplantation. At 30 days after allogeneic hematopoietic stem cell transplantation, peripheral blood mononuclear cells were collected from the patients. The sample consisted of sorted CD4+ T cells from blood (whether regulatory or conventional is not recorded), taken 30 days after allogeneic stem cell transplant. The sequence came from a human patient who had an allogeneic stem cell transplant, so the T cells may come from the graft donor. The V and J genes are TRBV24-1 and TRBJ2-1; the table calls TRBD1, which could not be checked here. The CDR3 region has the sequence CATSGIRDRGRDEQLS.